The 14 T cell receptor beta chains below were found in one sample sequenced in a study of post-analysis software for immune sequencing data (dated by TCRdb to the mid-2010s). What the research found in general, with its limitations: Patients showed significantly higher frequencies than controls for several TRBV segments, among them TRBV5-6, TRBV5-1 and TRBV20-1.

Receptors were amplified or captured by PCR. TCRdb records Illumina HiSeq 2500 as the sequencer. Unique molecular identifiers were incorporated into TCR beta cDNA libraries to reduce PCR and sequencing biases. The public reads were quality trimmed at Q25 with fastp and then assembled into clones with MiXCR by TCRdb, keeping productive beta chains. Entries are consolidated by CDR3 protein sequence, retaining the most common genes and DNA. The sample contains about 770,000 distinct CDR3 sequences, 40% to 55% of them found a single time. Roughly 5.2% of the sample is in the top ten clones. Antigens of these TCRs are unknown. Sequenced input: blood. Every receptor here comes from a girl aged 10 to 17 with multiple sclerosis.

This clonotype was found a few times. The chain uses TRBV29-1 and TRBJ2-1; possible D gene TRBD2, 6 bases. Germline V CDR1 and CDR2: SQVTM, ANQGSEA. Trimming took 0 bases from V and 2 from J, leaving 11 bases between them. This CDR3 comprises 15 residues. CDR3 loop: CSVEDTGLTYNEQFF. The CDR3 bases are TGCAGCGTTGAAGATACGGGACTCACCTACAATGAGCAGTTCTTC.

The V and J genes are TRBV29-1 and TRBJ1-2, with D possibly matching TRBD1 (5 bases). The V gene lost 2 bases and the J gene lost 5 bases, with 9 bases spanning the gap. This CDR3 has 12 residues. Per germline, CDR1 SQVTM and CDR2 ANQGSEA. The CDR3 protein is CSVERQRYGYTF. CDR3 sequence (DNA): TGCAGCGTTGAACGACAGAGATATGGCTACACCTTC.

This rearrangement joins TRBV20-1 to TRBJ2-3; TRBD1 matches 9 bases. CDR3 length: 16 residues. CDR1 DFQATT and CDR2 SNEGSKA come from the germline V gene (reference sequence). V dropped 4 bases and J dropped 2; count of bases not matched to a gene: 10. CDR3 in DNA: TGCAGTGCTATCGAGACCGGGACAGGGTTCACAGATACGCAGTATTTT. This encodes CSAIETGTGFTDTQYF.

V is TRBV4-3 and J is TRBJ2-3; weak D call: TRBD2 (5 bases). Trimming left V 6 bases short and J 2 bases short, with 12 bases between. Germline CDR1 LGHNA, CDR2 YSLEER. The CDR3 covers 14 residues. The CDR3: CASSGSVSTDTQYF. CDR3 DNA sequence: TGCGCCAGCAGTGGTAGCGTTTCCACAGATACGCAGTATTTT.

This clonotype was seen only a few times. The genes are TRBV7-9 and TRBJ2-1; D is unclear. Germline V gene sequence: CDR1 SEHNR, CDR2 FQNEAQ (reference sequence). The CDR3 consists of 14 residues. Trimming shortened V by 1 base and J by 1 base, and 5 bases separated the two germline ends. Here the CDR3 reads CASSLDGSYNEQFF. The CDR3 bases are TGTGCCAGCAGCTTAGATGGGTCCTACAATGAGCAGTTCTTC.

The rearrangement joins TRBV15 to TRBJ2-7, with TRBD2 matching over 10 bases. This CDR3 contains 16 residues. V lost 1 base, J lost 7 bases, and 10 bases stayed unmatched. Germline values: CDR1 LNHNV, CDR2 YYDKDF (reference sequence). In DNA form, the CDR3 reads TGTGCCACCAGCAGAGTGGGGCTAGCGGGAGTTCATGAGCAGTACTTC. This encodes CATSRVGLAGVHEQYF.

This clonotype was counted a few times. V usage is TRBV5-1 and J usage is TRBJ2-7; TRBD2 matches at 8 bases. This CDR3 region has 16 residues. CDR1 SGHRS and CDR2 YFSETQ come from the germline V gene. The ends lost 0 bases at V and 3 bases at J; junction bases unmatched: 8. The CDR3 nucleotides read TGCGCCAGCAGCTTGGAGGTCGGCGGGAGGATCTACGAGCAGTACTTC. Translating gives CASSLEVGGRIYEQYF.

This clonotype was picked up a small number of times. V gene TRBV27 combines with J gene TRBJ2-5; no reliable D call. V shed 5 bases and J shed 2 bases, with 15 bases lying between them. The CDR3 has 15 amino acids. Germline loops: CDR1 MNHEY, CDR2 SMNVEV (reference sequence). This CDR3 reads CASSPETGRQETQYF. The CDR3, as DNA: TGTGCCAGCAGTCCCGAGACCGGCAGGCAAGAGACCCAGTACTTC.

The rearrangement joins TRBV7-9 to TRBJ2-1; D is possibly TRBD2 (6 bases). In germline, CDR1 is SEHNR, CDR2 FQNEAQ (reference sequence). The CDR3 loop spans 17 amino acids. Deletions cut 0 bases from V and 7 bases from J, with 19 bases between. The CDR3 region is CASSLAVSRDHLNEQFF. The CDR3 DNA follows: TGTGCCAGCAGCTTAGCCGTCTCGCGGGACCACCTAAATGAGCAGTTCTTC.

The V call is TRBV7-2, the J call TRBJ1-5; 7 bases are shared with TRBD1. Germline V gives CDR1 SGHTA, CDR2 FQGNSA. V was pared by 5 bases and J by 5 bases, with 6 bases of the junction left unmatched. This CDR3 is 14 amino acids long. The CDR3 region has the DNA TGTGCCAGCAGCGTCAGACAGGGTGATCAGCCCCAGCATTTT. Its protein product is CASSVRQGDQPQHF.

This chain uses TRBV7-2 with TRBJ2-5; D is uncertain. Germline CDR1 reads SGHTA; CDR2 reads FQGNSA. Trimming removed 4 bases at V and 4 bases at J, with 7 bases between. The CDR3 is made up of 12 amino acids. The DNA for the CDR3 is TGTGCCAGCAGCTACCATACAGAGACCCAGTACTTC. It specifies CASSYHTETQYF. Using reference TRBV7-2 and TRBJ2-5 for the parts outside the CDR3, the full variable domain is GAGVSQSPSNKVTEKGKDVELRCDPISGHTALYWYRQSLGQGLEFLIYFQGNSAPDKSGLPSDRFSAERTGGSVSTLTIQRTQQEDSAVYLCASSYHTETQYFGPGTRLLVL.

The V gene is TRBV7-2, the J gene TRBJ2-2; 8 positions agree with TRBD2. Germline values: CDR1 SGHTA, CDR2 FQGNSA. The CDR3 has 16 residues. The ends lost 3 bases at V and 5 bases at J; junction bases unmatched: 8. CDR3 residues: CASSFGRTSRTGELFF. CDR3 coding DNA: TGTGCCAGCAGCTTTGGTCGGACTAGCCGGACCGGGGAGCTGTTTTTT.

This clonotype was seen a handful of times. The chain joins TRBV30 to TRBJ1-5; the D gene is possibly TRBD1 (5 bases). Germline CDR1 reads GTSNPN; CDR2 reads SVGIG (reference sequence). There are 12 residues in the CDR3. V was cut by 1 base and J by 4 bases, with 5 bases left in between. CDR3 DNA: TGTGCCTGGAGTGGGGGGAATCAGCCCCAGCATTTT. This encodes CAWSGGNQPQHF.

The gene calls are TRBV4-3 and TRBJ2-5; 13 nucleotides match TRBD2. This CDR3 is 16 amino acids long. Germline values: CDR1 LGHNA, CDR2 YSLEER. Germline trimming cut 3 bases from V and 0 bases from J; bases unmatched to any gene: 1. This CDR3 reads CASSHGLAGDQETQYF. Here the CDR3 DNA reads TGCGCCAGCAGCCACGGACTAGCGGGAGACCAAGAGACCCAGTACTTC.